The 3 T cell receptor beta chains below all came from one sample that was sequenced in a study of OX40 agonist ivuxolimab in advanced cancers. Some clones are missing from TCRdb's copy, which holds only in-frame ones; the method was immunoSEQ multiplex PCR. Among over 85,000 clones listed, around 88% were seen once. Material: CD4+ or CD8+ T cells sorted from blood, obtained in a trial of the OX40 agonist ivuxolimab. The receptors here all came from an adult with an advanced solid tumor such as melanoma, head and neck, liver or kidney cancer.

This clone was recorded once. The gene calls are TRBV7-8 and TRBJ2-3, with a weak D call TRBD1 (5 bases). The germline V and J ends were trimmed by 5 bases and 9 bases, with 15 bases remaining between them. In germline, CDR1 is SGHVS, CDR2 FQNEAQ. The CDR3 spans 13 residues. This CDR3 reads CASSPGALGTQYF. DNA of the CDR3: TGTGCCAGCAGCCCTGGGGCCCTGGGAACGCAGTATTTT.

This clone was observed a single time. Here the CDR3 reads CASSPRTGLEQFF. The CDR3 nucleotides are TGTGCCAGCAGCCCCCGGACTGGATTAGAGCAGTTCTTC. The J gene is TRBJ2-1, the V gene TRBV11-3, with D perhaps matching TRBD2 (5 bases). The ends were cut back, 5 bases at V and 10 bases at J, with 15 bases in the middle. CDR1 and CDR2 from the germline V gene are SGHNT and YENEEA. The CDR3 runs 13 residues. The entire variable domain, with the rest obtained from reference TRBV11-3 and TRBJ2-1, is as follows: EAGVVQSPRYKIIEKKQPVAFWCNPISGHNTLYWYLQNLGQGPELLIRYENEEAVDDSQLPKDRFSAERLKGVDSTLKIQPAELGDSAVYLCASSPRTGLEQFFGPGTRLTVL.

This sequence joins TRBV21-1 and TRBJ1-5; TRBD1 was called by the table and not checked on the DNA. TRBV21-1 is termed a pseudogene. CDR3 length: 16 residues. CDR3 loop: CASSPARTVLNQPQHF. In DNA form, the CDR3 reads TGTGCCAGCAGCCCGGCCCGGACAGTGCTTAATCAGCCCCAGCATTTT.